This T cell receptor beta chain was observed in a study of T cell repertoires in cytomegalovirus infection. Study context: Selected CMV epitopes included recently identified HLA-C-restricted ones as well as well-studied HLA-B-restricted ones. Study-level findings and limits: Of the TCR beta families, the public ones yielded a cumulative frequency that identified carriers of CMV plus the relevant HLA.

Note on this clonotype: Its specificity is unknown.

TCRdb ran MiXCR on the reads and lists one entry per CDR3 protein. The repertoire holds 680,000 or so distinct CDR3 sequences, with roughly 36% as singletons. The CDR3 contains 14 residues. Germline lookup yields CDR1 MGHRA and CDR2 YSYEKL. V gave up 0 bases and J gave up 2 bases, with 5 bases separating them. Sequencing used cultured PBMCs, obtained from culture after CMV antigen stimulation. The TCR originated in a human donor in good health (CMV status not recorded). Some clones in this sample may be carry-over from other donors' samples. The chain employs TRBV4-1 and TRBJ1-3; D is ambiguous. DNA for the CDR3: TGCGCCAGCAGCCAAGACACAGCTGGAAACACCATATATTTT. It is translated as CASSQDTAGNTIYF.